The 20 T cell receptor beta chains given below trace back to one sample, sequenced in a study of shared clonotypes between healthy human individuals. CD45RO-negative cells were positively selected for CCR7, leaving out terminally differentiated effector memory CD45RA+ cells. The repertoire was sequenced with immunoSEQ multiplex PCR; TCRdb's copy has only in-frame clones and lacks some. The sample contains approximately 2,000,000 clones, around 95% of which appear only once. Sequenced sample: naive CD8+ T cells from PBMCs. The receptors come from a man aged 18 to 30 in good health. Some clones in this sample may be carry-over from other donors' samples.

The chain links TRBV4-3 to TRBJ1-4; D might be TRBD1 (6 bases). V dropped 0 bases and J dropped 6 bases, with 14 bases sitting between them. Germline CDR1 LGHNA, CDR2 YSLEER. The CDR3 extends over 16 amino acids. CDR3 in DNA: TGCGCCAGCAGCCAAGATTTTCCAGGGGAGGATGAAAAACTGTTTTTT. Translated, it gives CASSQDFPGEDEKLFF.

This sequence joins TRBV5-6 and TRBJ2-7; no clear D. Germline V gene data show CDR1 as SGHDT and CDR2 as YYEEEE. This CDR3 region has 15 residues. V was clipped by 4 bases and J by 1 base, with 15 bases between them. This CDR3 reads CASSAIAAGSYEQYF. The CDR3, as DNA: TGTGCCAGCAGCGCCATAGCTGCCGGGTCCTACGAGCAGTACTTC.

J is TRBJ2-5 and V is TRBV28; 15 nucleotides line up with TRBD2. After removal of 4 bases from V and 4 bases from J, the junction contained 1 base not matched to a gene. The CDR3 sequence is 15 residues long. Germline values: CDR1 MDHEN, CDR2 SYDVKM. CDR3 loop: CASSWTSGRAETQYF. In nucleotides, the CDR3 is TGTGCCAGCAGTTGGACTAGCGGGAGGGCAGAGACCCAGTACTTC.

The V call is TRBV13, the J call TRBJ2-1; 8 nucleotides agree with TRBD1. J gave up 11 bases and V 4 bases, and 4 bases lay outside the gene matches. From germline, CDR1 is PRHDT and CDR2 FYEKMQ (reference sequence). The CDR3 extends over 12 amino acids. CDR3 in amino acids: CASSWTGRQQFF. The CDR3 coding sequence is TGTGCCAGCAGCTGGACAGGGAGGCAGCAGTTCTTC. Filled out from reference TRBV13 and TRBJ2-1, the complete variable domain reads AAGVIQSPRHLIKEKRETATLKCYPIPRHDTVYWYQQGPGQDPQFLISFYEKMQSDKGSIPDRFSAQQFSDYHSELNMSSLELGDSALYFCASSWTGRQQFFGPGTRLTVL.

The chain employs TRBV5-4 and TRBJ2-7; 10 positions agree with TRBD2. The CDR3 covers 16 residues. V was pared by 4 bases and J by 3 bases, with 10 bases of the junction left unmatched. In germline, CDR1 is SGHNT, CDR2 YYREEE (reference sequence). CDR3 bases: TGTGCCAGCAGCCCCAATGGACTAGCGGCTTACTACGAGCAGTACTTC. Amino acid sequence: CASSPNGLAAYYEQYF.

This clone occurred a few times. V and J are TRBV25-1 and TRBJ2-2, with D unclear. The germline V gene encodes CDR1 MGHDK and CDR2 SYGVNS. The CDR3 length is 12 residues. Trimming left V 7 bases short and J 1 base short, with 4 bases between. The CDR3 protein is CASTENTGELFF. CDR3 in DNA: TGTGCCAGCACGGAGAACACCGGGGAGCTGTTTTTT. The whole variable domain, remainder taken from reference TRBV25-1 and TRBJ2-2, is EADIYQTPRYLVIGTGKKITLECSQTMGHDKMYWYQQDPGMELHLIHYSYGVNSTEKGDLSSESTVSRIRTEHFPLTLESARPSHTSQYLCASTENTGELFFGEGSRLTVL.

J is TRBJ2-7 and V is TRBV11-2; tentatively, D is TRBD1 (6 bases). From germline, CDR1 is SGHAT and CDR2 FQNNGV. The CDR3 extends over 16 amino acids. V was clipped by 0 bases and J by 3 bases, with 15 bases between them. The CDR3: CASSLDFPGTFYEQYF. The CDR3 nucleotides are TGTGCCAGCAGCTTAGATTTCCCCGGGACATTCTACGAGCAGTACTTC.

V usage is TRBV6-5 and J usage is TRBJ2-7; possibly TRBD1 or TRBD2 for D (5 bases each). Germline V gene lookup returns CDR1 MNHEY and CDR2 SVGAGI. Deletions cut 2 bases from V and 2 bases from J, with 10 bases between. This CDR3 has 14 amino acids. In nucleotides, the CDR3 is TGTGCCAGCAGTTACCGGGACCACCCCTACGAGCAGTACTTC. Amino acid sequence: CASSYRDHPYEQYF.

The genes are TRBV28 and TRBJ2-1, with D perhaps matching TRBD2 (6 bases). V was pared by 5 bases and J by 10 bases, with 21 bases between. Germline CDR1 and CDR2: MDHEN and SYDVKM. The CDR3 length is 15 residues. CDR3 sequence (DNA): TGTGCCAGCAGTCACCAGACTAGGCCCTGGGGAGAGCAGTTCTTC. Translation gives CASSHQTRPWGEQFF.

This CDR3 is CASSLSSRSGPETQYF. DNA for the CDR3: TGTGCCAGCAGTTTATCAAGTCGTTCGGGCCCCGAGACCCAGTACTTC. V is TRBV27 and J is TRBJ2-5, with D unresolved. The CDR3 runs 16 residues. From germline, CDR1 is MNHEY and CDR2 SMNVEV (reference sequence). Trimming cost V 0 bases and J 5 bases, with 16 bases left between them.

The rearrangement joins TRBV9 to TRBJ2-7; possibly TRBD1 for D (6 bases). CDR1 is SGDLS and CDR2 is YYNGEE in the germline V gene. V lost 7 bases and J lost 0, with 17 bases in between. This CDR3 has 15 residues. This chain's CDR3 is CASSLHGTTSYEQYF. The CDR3, as DNA: TGTGCCAGCTCCCTACACGGGACAACCTCCTACGAGCAGTACTTC.

The table lists this clone with a count of one. The chain has TRBV27 and TRBJ2-7, with D perhaps TRBD1 or TRBD2 (7 bases each). The germline V and J ends were trimmed by 5 bases and 3 bases, with 20 bases remaining between them. The CDR3 has 16 amino acids. Germline CDR1 MNHEY, CDR2 SMNVEV (reference sequence). CDR3 nucleotide sequence: TGTGCCAGCAGTCCCCAGGGGGGGACTGCCTTCTACGAGCAGTACTTC. Residues: CASSPQGGTAFYEQYF.

The gene calls are TRBV27 and TRBJ2-1; 12 bases fit TRBD2. Losses at the gene ends were 5 bases for V and 4 bases for J; bases not matched to a gene: 9. The CDR3 length is 17 residues. Germline V gene lookup returns CDR1 MNHEY and CDR2 SMNVEV (reference sequence). The CDR3: CASSTRLAGVGYNEQFF. The CDR3 nucleotides read TGTGCCAGCAGTACCCGACTAGCGGGAGTGGGGTACAATGAGCAGTTCTTC.

This chain uses TRBV28 with TRBJ1-2; TRBD1 matches 10 bases. This CDR3 has 16 amino acids. Germline lookup yields CDR1 MDHEN and CDR2 SYDVKM. Trimming at V came to 7 bases and at J to 3 bases, leaving 11 bases not matched to a gene. The CDR3 coding sequence is TGTGCCAGCAACAAACCCGGGACAGGGGCGGACTATGGCTACACCTTC. This sequence encodes CASNKPGTGADYGYTF.

Comments on this clone: Other DNA sequences in this specimen translate into the identical CDR3. The rearrangement uses TRBV7-9 and TRBJ2-1, with D perhaps matching TRBD2 (5 bases). This CDR3 has 12 amino acids. In germline, CDR1 is SEHNR, CDR2 FQNEAQ (reference sequence). V was pared by 5 bases and J by 7 bases, with 9 bases between. The CDR3 loop reads CASSLPGNEQFF. In DNA form, the CDR3 reads TGTGCCAGCAGCCTGCCGGGAAATGAGCAGTTCTTC. Full variable domain (missing parts from reference TRBV7-9 and TRBJ2-1): DTGVSQNPRHKITKRGQNVTFRCDPISEHNRLYWYRQTLGQGPEFLTYFQNEAQLEKSRLLSDRFSAERPKGSFSTLEIQRTEQGDSAMYLCASSLPGNEQFFGPGTRLTVL.

For this clone: At the DNA level, this CDR3 is encoded by other sequences in the same sample as well. The rearrangement links TRBV6-4 to TRBJ2-1; 13 bases fit TRBD2. Germline CDR1 reads MRHNA; CDR2 reads SNTAGT. V dropped 4 bases and J dropped 7; count of bases not matched to a gene: 1. The CDR3 has 14 residues. Written as DNA, the CDR3 is TGTGCCAGCAGTGGGACTAGCGGGAGTAATGAGCAGTTCTTC. Amino acids: CASSGTSGSNEQFF.

This clone came up once. V usage is TRBV28 and J usage is TRBJ1-1; 8 nucleotides align to TRBD1. The CDR3 runs to 14 residues. Germline trimming cut 5 bases from V and 6 bases from J; bases unmatched to any gene: 8. Germline V gene lookup returns CDR1 MDHEN and CDR2 SYDVKM. The CDR3 DNA reads TGTGCCAGCAGTACGTGGACAGGGTGGTCTGAAGCTTTCTTT. Its protein product is CASSTWTGWSEAFF.

The chain employs TRBV30 and TRBJ2-1, with D uncertain. Germline V gene data show CDR1 as GTSNPN and CDR2 as SVGIG (reference sequence). The ends were cut back, 0 bases at V and 4 bases at J, with 22 bases in the middle. The CDR3 has 18 residues. The CDR3 is CAWSVRFGQVRVYNEQFF. The CDR3 region has the DNA TGTGCCTGGAGTGTACGGTTTGGGCAGGTTCGTGTGTACAATGAGCAGTTCTTC. The complete variable domain, with remaining parts taken from reference TRBV30 and TRBJ2-1, reads SQTIHQWPATLVQPVGSPLSLECTVEGTSNPNLYWYRQAAGRGLQLLFYSVGIGQISSEVPQNLSASRPQDRQFILSSKKLLLSDSGFYLCAWSVRFGQVRVYNEQFFGPGTRLTVL.

The chain couples TRBV5-1 to TRBJ2-7, with TRBD1 matching over 8 bases. The CDR3 has 16 residues. Per germline, CDR1 SGHRS and CDR2 YFSETQ. Trimming took 3 bases from V and 6 from J; bases not matched to a gene: 14. The CDR3 reads CASSSGWDRRVFEQYF. CDR3 bases: TGCGCCAGCAGCTCGGGTTGGGACAGGAGGGTGTTCGAGCAGTACTTC.

This sequence joins TRBV11-2 and TRBJ2-2; no definite D call. This CDR3 comprises 14 residues. V lost 3 bases and J 9 bases, leaving 14 bases between the germline ends. The germline V gene encodes CDR1 SGHAT and CDR2 FQNNGV. DNA for the CDR3: TGTGCCAGCAGCTTGTATAGGGTTAACTGGGAGCTGTTTTTT. Translated, it gives CASSLYRVNWELFF.